The source of this T cell receptor (beta chain) is a study of blood T cell repertoires in COVID-19. Study at large: T cells, B-cell-depleted T cells, or PBMCs provided the cDNA or gDNA that served as material.

Original processing methods: Nucleated cell counts were estimated from reference gene primer amplification. Sequenced by immunoSEQ multiplex PCR; TCRdb stores in-frame clones only, minus some. That table furnishes V, J and clone size, whereas the DNA furnished D and trimming. Seen here are around 260,000 clones, approximately 83% observed once, and the top ten hold less than 15%. CDR1 SGDLS and CDR2 YYNGEE come from the germline V gene. Trimming removed 0 bases from V and 1 base from J, with 7 bases in between. This CDR3 spans 14 amino acids. The chain employs TRBV9 and TRBJ1-1; D not resolved. Source material: peripheral blood. The TCR originated in a human donor in a cohort sampled during active COVID-19. The DNA of the CDR3 is TGTGCCAGCAGCGTAGGGCATCAGAACACTGAAGCTTTCTTT. Translating it yields CASSVGHQNTEAFF.